The clone carrying this TCR beta chain was seen a few times. CDR3 length: 13 amino acids. The V end lost 6 bases, the J end lost 2 bases, and 11 bases lay between the germline ends. Using its own MiXCR run on the reads, TCRdb lists one record per CDR3 protein. The data show some 48,000 distinct CDR3 sequences, 7.3% seen once. This sample was taken from a study of patients with pleural tuberculosis. This receptor was identified in a human donor with pleural tuberculosis. The chain joins TRBV12-3 or TRBV12-4 to TRBJ2-7, with D hard to call. The DNA of the CDR3 is TGTGCCAGCAGCCCAGGATATACCTACGAGCAGTACTTC. Its protein is CASSPGYTYEQYF.